This TCR beta chain is from a study of shared clonotypes between healthy human individuals (dated by TCRdb to 2019 to 2021). Context from the whole study: The cohort comprised a couple of women and a few men aged 18 to 49 years. Each donor's leukapheresis produced roughly between about 0.85 and 10 billion PBMCs. Per donor, three plates each were used for CD4 naive and CD4 memory, two for CD8 naive, and one for CD8 memory. Libraries were prepared and TCR repertoires were sequenced by different laboratories using diverse techniques, in order to increase sequencing depth and limit assay-specific biases. To estimate repertoire size and how much clonotype sharing occurs between individuals, the study deeply sequenced the blood TCR repertoires of a handful of healthy adults.

Counted from cysteine to phenylalanine, this CDR3 has 18 amino acids. Only the CDR3 part of the read is kept: 54 bases, read in frame from the first base. At the junction V is shortened by 2 bases and J by 4 bases; bases outside the gene matches: 16. According to the germline V gene, CDR1 reads ENHRY and CDR2 reads SYGVKD. The paper as a whole reports these results and caveats: Because the study included a small number of donors, the genetic and exposure-history diversity represented was limited. Even with the large sequencing depth, rarefaction of the sorted-subset datasets indicated that sequencing was incomplete. Compared with non-shared clonotypes, the clonotypes found in all four sorted-subset donors had higher generation probabilities. Based on pairwise subsampling, the degree of clonotype sharing among donors was expected to be affected by sequencing depth. Sampling was restricted to blood, and TCR repertoires in tissue are likely to differ from TCR repertoires in blood. Naive subsets generally had larger estimated clonotype richness than memory subsets did. Roughly 5.2% of naive CD4, 3.5% of naive CD8, around 2.3% of memory CD4, and 0.35% to 0.4% of memory CD8 clonotypes were shared across several donors.

TCR CDR3 regions were amplified from genomic DNA by multiplex PCR using the deep immunoSEQ assay. Genomic DNA extracted from each cell subset was distributed evenly over all wells of several immunoSEQ 96-well plates, and each plate served as one replicate. For sorted subsets, each replicate PCR was loaded with about 0.2 ug genomic DNA, equivalent to about 33,000 T cell genomes. The purified libraries were quantified using a Qubit 3.0 fluorometer, sized with a Bioanalyzer 2100, and then quantified again using the KAPA Library Quantification kit. A separate single-read 150-cycle Illumina NextSeq 550 flow cell was used to sequence each immunoSEQ 96-well plate. The authors' analysis ran thus. Because the immunoSEQ output included only junctional sequences and no quality scores, the filtering could not be the same as the filtering used for full-length reads. Sequences were annotated with PyIR, a Python wrapper for IgBLAST v1.9, using IMGT germline references to assign V/J genes and CDR3. Reads were filtered out if the reads had weak V/J assignments (E-value above 1e-6), no CDR3, stop codons, out-of-frame junctions, or ambiguous translated residues. V3J clonotypes were defined as sequences sharing the same inferred V gene, J gene, and CDR3 amino acid sequence. To compute the percentage overlap between repertoires, the number of shared unique clonotypes was divided by the size of the smaller repertoire. Repertoire richness was assessed with RTK rarefaction, the Chao1 estimator, and Recon v2.1 estimates of unobserved clonotypes. OLGA was used to compute generation probabilities for all TCRbeta clonotypes that the gDNA method yielded from several donors. In TCRdb, the immuneACCESS table is reduced to in-frame sequences with V and J assigned. These tables do not hold every clone; where another copy was compared, an unresolved V gene accounts for under half, and the others remain unexplained. That table supplies the V and J calls and clone size; D and trimming were determined from the DNA. This sample lists about 2.2 million clones; approximately 94% were detected once. The ten largest clones take up 1.5% to 2% of the sample.

About this clone: What antigen it recognizes has not been identified. The record has no base qualities; no much larger clone is one base away.

CD8 naive samples consisted of CD45RO-negative cells that were positively selected for CCR7, yielding a CD45RA+CCR7+ population without TemRA cells. The donors were healthy, HIV-negative adults who had no recently reported acute infections or vaccinations. Every donor was a Caucasian adult living in Nashville, Tennessee, USA. After blood collection by leukapheresis, PBMCs were isolated using Ficoll-Histopaque density gradient centrifugation and then cryopreserved in the vapor phase of liquid nitrogen. Analytical flow cytometry was used to check the purity and quantity of every magnetically sorted T cell population. Each sorted fraction had its genomic DNA isolated and then quantified by UV absorbance on a Nanodrop 2000c.

The source of this sequence is a man aged 18 to 29 in good health. Some clones in this sample may be carry-over from other donors' samples. This chain is built from TRBV10-3 and TRBJ2-7, with 8 middle bases fitting TRBD1. The source material was naive CD8+ T cells from PBMCs. The cell subset or site label, read with the paper, signifies: CD45RA+CCR7+. For the CDR3, the sequence is CAISEPKGVGQGGYEQYF. The sequenced DNA: TGTGCCATCAGTGAGCCCAAAGGCGTTGGACAGGGAGGATACGAGCAGTACTTC.